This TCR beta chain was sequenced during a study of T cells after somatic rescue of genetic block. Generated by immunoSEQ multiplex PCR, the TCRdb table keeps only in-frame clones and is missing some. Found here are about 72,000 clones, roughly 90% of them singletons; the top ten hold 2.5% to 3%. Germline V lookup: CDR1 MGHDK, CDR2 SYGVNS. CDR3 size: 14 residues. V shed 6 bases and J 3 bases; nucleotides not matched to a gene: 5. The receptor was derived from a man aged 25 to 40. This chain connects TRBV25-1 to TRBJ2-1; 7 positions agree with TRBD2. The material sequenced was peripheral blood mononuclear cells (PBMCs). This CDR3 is CASSHRDYYNEQFF. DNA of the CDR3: TGTGCCAGCAGCCACCGGGACTACTACAATGAGCAGTTCTTC.